These 7 T cell receptor beta chains were all obtained from the same sample, sequenced in a study of Ad26.COV2.S vaccination and SARS-CoV-2 variants. The repertoire was sequenced with immunoSEQ multiplex PCR; TCRdb's copy has only in-frame clones and lacks some. The sample holds some 340,000 clones; 85% to 90% are singletons and the top ten take 1.5% to 2.5%. Treatment denoted: about 20 received Ad26.COV2.S at low or high dose, single or two shots; about 5 received placebo; per-sample allocation not given. All samples were drawn on day 63, counting from the first vaccine or placebo injection. The sequencing here drew on peripheral blood, taken in a trial of Ad26.COV2.S vaccine versus placebo. The source of these receptors is a person aged 18-65 years who received the Ad26.COV2.S COVID-19 vaccine or a placebo.

The V and J genes are TRBV6-5 and TRBJ2-1, with 12 bases that match TRBD2. Per germline, CDR1 MNHEY and CDR2 SVGAGI. V was pared by 0 bases and J by 6 bases, with 3 bases of the junction left unmatched. The CDR3 totals 16 residues. CDR3 DNA sequence: TGTGCCAGCAGTTACTCGCGGACTAGCGGGACCAATGAGCAGTTCTTC. This translates into CASSYSRTSGTNEQFF.

The CDR3 DNA reads as TGCGCCAGCAGTGAGTATAACAGCCCCTACAATGAGCAGTTCTTC. Protein: CASSEYNSPYNEQFF. The chain combines TRBV10-1 with TRBJ2-1; D not resolved. The germline gives CDR1 WNHNN, CDR2 SYGVQD (reference sequence). The CDR3 length is 15 residues. V dropped 1 base and J dropped 2 bases, with 9 bases sitting between them.

This chain uses TRBV6-2 or TRBV6-3 with TRBJ1-1; D is perhaps TRBD1 (5 bases). The V gene lost 2 bases and the J gene lost 8 bases, with 12 bases spanning the gap. The germline V gene has CDR1 MNHEY and CDR2 SVGEGT. The CDR3 covers 13 residues. The CDR3 protein is CASSYRVNREAFF. CDR3 DNA sequence: TGTGCCAGCAGTTACCGGGTTAACAGGGAAGCTTTCTTT.

The V and J genes are TRBV10-1 and TRBJ2-1, with TRBD2 as a possible D gene (7 bases). Germline-derived CDR1 and CDR2 are WNHNN and SYGVQD (reference sequence). The CDR3 extends over 16 amino acids. With 3 bases removed from V and 4 bases from J, the gap between germline ends came to 16 bases. This CDR3 is CASSDSRGRAYNEQFF. DNA for the CDR3: TGCGCCAGCAGTGACTCAAGGGGGAGGGCATACAATGAGCAGTTCTTC.

The chain links TRBV2 to TRBJ2-1; D is possibly TRBD1 (5 bases). Germline assignment: CDR1 SNHLY and CDR2 FYNNEI. CDR3 length: 13 residues. V dropped 5 bases and J dropped 6 bases, with 11 bases sitting between them. The CDR3 reads CASSKDRFNEQFF. The DNA for the CDR3 is TGTGCCAGCAGTAAAGACAGATTCAATGAGCAGTTCTTC.

This clone was recorded a few times. J is TRBJ2-3 and V is TRBV2; D unresolved. The CDR3 consists of 15 residues. The germline gives CDR1 SNHLY, CDR2 FYNNEI. V gave up 0 bases and J gave up 8 bases, with 15 bases separating them. The CDR3, as DNA: TGTGCCAGCAGTGAAGCGCTTGTAGGAGTGGGTACGCAGTATTTT. It encodes CASSEALVGVGTQYF.

This clone came up once. This chain links TRBV7-8 with TRBJ2-7, with TRBD2 as a possible D gene (6 bases). V shed 5 bases and J shed 2 bases, with 16 bases lying between them. This CDR3 has 15 residues. Germline assignment: CDR1 SGHVS and CDR2 FQNEAQ. The chain's CDR3 is CASSPLGEDPYEQYF. In DNA form, the CDR3 reads TGTGCCAGCAGCCCCCTAGGGGAGGATCCCTACGAGCAGTACTTC.